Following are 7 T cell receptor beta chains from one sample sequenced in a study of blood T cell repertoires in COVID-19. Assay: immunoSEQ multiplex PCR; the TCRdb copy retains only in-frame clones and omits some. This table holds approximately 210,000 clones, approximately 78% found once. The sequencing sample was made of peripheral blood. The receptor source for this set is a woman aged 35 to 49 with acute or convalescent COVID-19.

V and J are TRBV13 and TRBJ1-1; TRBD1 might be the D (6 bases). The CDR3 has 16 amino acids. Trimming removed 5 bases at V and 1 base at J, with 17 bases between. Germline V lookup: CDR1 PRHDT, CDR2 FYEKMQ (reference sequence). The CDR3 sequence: CASSRAGAKANTEAFF. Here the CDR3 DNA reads TGTGCCAGCAGCCGTGCGGGGGCGAAAGCGAACACTGAAGCTTTCTTT.

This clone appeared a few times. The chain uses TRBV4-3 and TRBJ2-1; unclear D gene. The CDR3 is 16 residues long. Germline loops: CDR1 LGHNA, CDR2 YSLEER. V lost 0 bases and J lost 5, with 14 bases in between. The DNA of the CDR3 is TGCGCCAGCAGCCAAGATTGGCAGAGCGTAAACAATGAGCAGTTCTTC. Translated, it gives CASSQDWQSVNNEQFF.

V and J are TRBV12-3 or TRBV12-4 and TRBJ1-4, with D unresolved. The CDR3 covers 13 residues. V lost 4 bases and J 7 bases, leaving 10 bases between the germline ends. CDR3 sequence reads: CASSSTGGEKLFF. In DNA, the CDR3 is TGTGCCAGCAGTTCGACCGGCGGTGAAAAACTGTTTTTT.

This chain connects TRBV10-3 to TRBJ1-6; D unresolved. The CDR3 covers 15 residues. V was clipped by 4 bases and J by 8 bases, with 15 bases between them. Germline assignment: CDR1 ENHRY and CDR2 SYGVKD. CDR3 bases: TGTGCCATCAGTGCACTTCCCAAAAGTGATTCACCCCTCCACTTT. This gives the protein CAISALPKSDSPLHF.

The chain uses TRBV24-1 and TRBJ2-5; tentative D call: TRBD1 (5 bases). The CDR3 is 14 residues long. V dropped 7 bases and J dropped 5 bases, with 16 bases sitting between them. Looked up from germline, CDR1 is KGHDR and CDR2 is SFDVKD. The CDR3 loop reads CATSGAGIGETQYF. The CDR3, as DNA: TGTGCCACCAGCGGAGCAGGGATCGGGGAGACCCAGTACTTC.

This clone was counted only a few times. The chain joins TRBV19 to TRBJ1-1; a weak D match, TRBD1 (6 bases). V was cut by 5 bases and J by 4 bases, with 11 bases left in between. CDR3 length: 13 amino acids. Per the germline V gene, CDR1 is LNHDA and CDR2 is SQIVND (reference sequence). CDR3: CASSPTGPTEAFF. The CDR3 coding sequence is TGTGCCAGTAGTCCGACAGGACCCACTGAAGCTTTCTTT.

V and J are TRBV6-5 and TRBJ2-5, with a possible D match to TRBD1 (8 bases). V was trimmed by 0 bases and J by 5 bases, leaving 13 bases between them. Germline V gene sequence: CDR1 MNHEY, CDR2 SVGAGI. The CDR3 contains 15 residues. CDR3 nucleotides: TGTGCCAGCAGTTACTCTGGACAGGGAGGGGAGACCCAGTACTTC. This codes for CASSYSGQGGETQYF.